Below, 25 T cell receptor beta chains from the same sample are listed, as sequenced in a study of cytomegalovirus exposure and HLA in healthy donors. PCR employed 60 Vbeta and 13 Jbeta primers. Here immunoSEQ multiplex PCR was the method, and the copy in TCRdb shows in-frame clones only, minus some. This table holds roughly 120,000 clones, around 70% found once. The sequencing input was PBMCs. The receptor source for this set is a man aged 25 to 40 in good health and CMV-seropositive.

The V and J genes are TRBV9 and TRBJ2-7; 9 bases fit TRBD2. Trimming removed 0 bases from V and 2 bases from J; junction bases left unmatched: 9. Germline CDR1 SGDLS, CDR2 YYNGEE. This CDR3 spans 17 amino acids. CDR3 nucleotide sequence: TGTGCCAGCAGCGTAGATGGAAGCGGGGGGATTGCCTACGAGCAGTACTTC. Translating gives CASSVDGSGGIAYEQYF.

The J gene is TRBJ1-2, the V gene TRBV7-2; 8 bases align to TRBD1. Germline CDR1 is SGHTA and CDR2 is FQGNSA. This CDR3 is built from 14 residues. With V trimmed by 5 bases and J by 7 bases, 9 bases remained unmatched. In DNA, the CDR3 is TGTGCCAGCAGCATCCGGACAGGGTTAGGTGGCTACACCTTC. It encodes CASSIRTGLGGYTF.

The V call is TRBV6-5, the J call TRBJ2-1; the D gene is possibly TRBD2 (6 bases). Germline V lookup: CDR1 MNHEY, CDR2 SVGAGI. V was trimmed by 10 bases and J by 9 bases, leaving 25 bases between them. The CDR3 totals 15 residues. CDR3 sequence reads: CANHASGELFCEQFF. The CDR3 bases are TGTGCCAACCACGCTTCGGGAGAGCTCTTTTGTGAGCAGTTCTTC.

The chain couples TRBV6-1 to TRBJ2-2; 7 nucleotides line up with TRBD1. J gave up 1 base and V 2 bases, and 1 base lay outside the gene matches. CDR1 and CDR2 from the germline V gene are MNHNS and SASEGT. The CDR3 spans 15 residues. CDR3 protein: CASSEWTGNTGELFF. In nucleotides, the CDR3 is TGTGCCAGCAGTGAATGGACAGGGAACACCGGGGAGCTGTTTTTT.

This rearrangement joins TRBV5-4 to TRBJ2-7; TRBD2 aligns across 14 bases. Germline trimming cut 3 bases from V and 0 bases from J; bases unmatched to any gene: 14. Germline lookup yields CDR1 SGHNT and CDR2 YYREEE (reference sequence). This CDR3 is 20 amino acids long. CDR3 sequence reads: CASSSPTGLAGGLSSYEQYF. CDR3 sequence (DNA): TGTGCCAGCAGCTCCCCAACCGGACTAGCGGGGGGTCTTAGCTCCTACGAGCAGTACTTC.

Only one count was recorded for this clone. The CDR3 coding sequence is TGTGCCAGCAGCTTAGTTTCACAGGGGTTCTATGGCTACACCTTC. As protein: CASSLVSQGFYGYTF. This rearrangement joins TRBV7-9 to TRBJ1-2, with 7 bases aligning to TRBD1. The V segment lost 1 base and the J segment 4 bases; nucleotides outside the gene matches: 6. Looked up from germline, CDR1 is SEHNR and CDR2 is FQNEAQ (reference sequence). The CDR3 totals 15 residues. The variable domain in full, with the rest retrieved from reference TRBV7-9 and TRBJ1-2, is DTGVSQNPRHKITKRGQNVTFRCDPISEHNRLYWYRQTLGQGPEFLTYFQNEAQLEKSRLLSDRFSAERPKGSFSTLEIQRTEQGDSAMYLCASSLVSQGFYGYTFGSGTRLTVV.

This clone is a singleton in its sample. The chain employs TRBV20-1 and TRBJ1-2; D might be TRBD1 (6 bases). V shed 3 bases and J shed 9 bases, with 11 bases lying between them. The CDR3 totals 11 residues. In germline, CDR1 is DFQATT, CDR2 SNEGSKA (reference sequence). The CDR3 reads CSASPTGRYTF. The CDR3 nucleotides read TGCAGTGCTAGTCCCACAGGGCGCTACACCTTC.

This chain joins TRBV5-4 and TRBJ1-6, with 7 bases fitting TRBD1. Germline-derived CDR1 and CDR2 are SGHNT and YYREEE (reference sequence). CDR3 length: 14 amino acids. J lost 6 bases, V lost 2 bases, and 2 bases had no gene match. As DNA, the CDR3 is TGTGCCAGCAGCTTCCCAGGGGGTAATTCACCCCTCCACTTT. Amino acids: CASSFPGGNSPLHF.

The table lists this clone with a count of one. The chain carries TRBV29-1 and TRBJ1-2, with D unclear. Germline assignment: CDR1 SQVTM and CDR2 ANQGSEA. V lost 3 bases and J 1 base, leaving 12 bases between the germline ends. The CDR3 has 14 residues. This CDR3 is CSVEPGEGNYGYTF. CDR3 DNA sequence: TGCAGCGTTGAGCCAGGCGAGGGTAACTATGGCTACACCTTC.

The chain employs TRBV27 and TRBJ1-5, with D maybe TRBD1 (6 bases). V was clipped by 7 bases and J by 5 bases, with 18 bases between them. Germline CDR1 is MNHEY and CDR2 is SMNVEV (reference sequence). CDR3 size: 15 residues. This CDR3 reads CASTRTARPHQPQHF. DNA of the CDR3: TGTGCCAGCACCAGGACAGCCCGGCCCCATCAGCCCCAGCATTTT.

The chain couples TRBV5-1 to TRBJ2-2; TRBD2 matches 8 bases. Germline V gene lookup returns CDR1 SGHRS and CDR2 YFSETQ. V shed 2 bases, J shed 8 bases, and the junction held 14 bases outside the gene matches. The CDR3 loop spans 17 amino acids. CDR3 DNA: TGCGCCAGCAGCTTTCCGCGGGAGGCGGGGTCACGGGGGGAGCTGTTTTTT. It yields the protein CASSFPREAGSRGELFF.

Regarding this clone: This may be a read error, as it is one base from a much larger clone. This chain connects TRBV5-1 to TRBJ1-5, with 8 bases lining up with TRBD1. Germline V CDR1 and CDR2: SGHRS, YFSETQ. The CDR3 is 14 amino acids. The CDR3 bases are TGCGCCGGCAGGAAATCAGGGGGCGAGCAGCCCCAGCATTTT. Protein sequence: CAGRKSGGEQPQHF.

The chain employs TRBV11-1 and TRBJ2-5; TRBD1 matches at 9 bases. This CDR3 comprises 16 residues. Germline values: CDR1 SGHAT, CDR2 FQDESV (reference sequence). The junction had 11 bases not matched to a gene; V was cut back by 5 bases and J by 4 bases. The chain's CDR3 is CASSPGQGPVRETQYF. In DNA form, the CDR3 reads TGTGCCAGCAGCCCGGGACAGGGCCCGGTGCGAGAGACCCAGTACTTC.

The CDR3 DNA follows: TGTGCCAGCAGCGTTAGCGGGGGGGCCAATGAGCAGTTCTTC. As protein: CASSVSGGANEQFF. The chain joins TRBV9 to TRBJ2-1; 11 bases are a match to TRBD2. The CDR3 is 14 residues long. In germline, CDR1 is SGDLS, CDR2 YYNGEE. J was trimmed by 6 bases and V by 2 bases; bases with no gene match: 1.

The chain employs TRBV4-3 and TRBJ2-3; 8 bases match TRBD2. Germline V gives CDR1 LGHNA, CDR2 YSLEER. The V segment lost 4 bases and the J segment 1 base; nucleotides outside the gene matches: 4. This CDR3 is built from 15 residues. The CDR3 region is CASSPRGGRTDTQYF. In DNA form, the CDR3 reads TGCGCCAGCAGCCCCCGCGGGGGGCGCACAGATACGCAGTATTTT.

This clone appeared once. The chain has TRBV6-1 and TRBJ1-2; TRBD1 matches 9 bases. The germline V gene has CDR1 MNHNS and CDR2 SASEGT. The CDR3 contains 15 residues. J gave up 4 bases and V 0 bases, and 3 bases lay outside the gene matches. CDR3 in DNA: TGTGCCAGCAGTGAAGCGACAGGGGGGGGCTATGGCTACACCTTC. Amino acid sequence: CASSEATGGGYGYTF.

This chain joins TRBV5-6 and TRBJ1-2, with 11 bases lining up with TRBD1. J lost 4 bases, V lost 0 bases, and 5 bases had no gene match. Germline loops: CDR1 SGHDT, CDR2 YYEEEE. This CDR3 spans 16 amino acids. This CDR3 is CASSLGTGGWTYGYTF. The CDR3 DNA follows: TGTGCCAGCAGCTTGGGGACAGGGGGCTGGACCTATGGCTACACCTTC.

This clone turned up a few times. The rearrangement links TRBV6-6 to TRBJ1-1; 9 bases fit TRBD1. V shed 5 bases, J shed 5 bases, and the junction held 9 bases outside the gene matches. CDR1 and CDR2 (germline): MNHNY, SVGAGI (reference sequence). The CDR3 extends over 15 amino acids. The CDR3 here is CASSLDRGEITEAFF. The CDR3 DNA is TGTGCCAGCAGTCTGGACAGGGGAGAAATTACTGAAGCTTTCTTT.

The chain employs TRBV12-5 and TRBJ2-1; D possibly corresponds to TRBD2 (5 bases). CDR1 and CDR2 (germline): LGHNT, FRNRAP. The CDR3 has 16 amino acids. V was pared by 2 bases and J by 3 bases, with 14 bases between. CDR3 region: CASGLPPLADYNEQFF. CDR3 DNA sequence: TGTGCTAGTGGTTTGCCCCCCCTAGCAGACTACAATGAGCAGTTCTTC.

The J gene is TRBJ2-5, the V gene TRBV2, with TRBD2 matching 12 bases. TRBJ2-7 matches the DNA end more closely, so the J call is doubtful. The CDR3 contains 16 residues. CDR1 and CDR2 (germline): SNHLY, FYNNEI. The CDR3 loop reads CASKSLAGGYSYEQYF. The CDR3 nucleotides are TGTGCCAGCAAATCACTAGCGGGGGGCTACTCCTACGAGCAGTACTTC.

The chain employs TRBV5-1 and TRBJ2-1, with 10 bases aligning to TRBD2. The germline gives CDR1 SGHRS, CDR2 YFSETQ. The trim removed 0 bases at V and 3 bases at J, leaving 9 bases unmatched. CDR3 length equals 18 residues. CDR3 region: CASSLGWAIAGGYNEQFF. For the CDR3, the DNA is TGCGCCAGCAGCTTGGGCTGGGCAATAGCGGGGGGCTACAATGAGCAGTTCTTC. Supplemented by reference TRBV5-1 and TRBJ2-1, the full variable domain reads KAGVTQTPRYLIKTRGQQVTLSCSPISGHRSVSWYQQTPGQGLQFLFEYFSETQRNKGNFPGRFSGRQFSNSRSEMNVSTLELGDSALYLCASSLGWAIAGGYNEQFFGPGTRLTVL.

The V call is TRBV5-4, the J call TRBJ2-7; perhaps TRBD1 as D (5 bases). The CDR3 contains 15 residues. CDR1 is SGHNT and CDR2 is YYREEE in the germline V gene (reference sequence). V gave up 4 bases and J gave up 6 bases, with 20 bases separating them. As DNA, the CDR3 is TGTGCCAGCAGCATTTCGCCGACAGCTAACTCCGAGCAGTACGTC. This sequence encodes CASSISPTANSEQYV.

This clone was picked up one time. The V and J genes are TRBV6-1 and TRBJ1-2, with D hard to call. V lost 3 bases, J lost 2 bases, and 7 bases lay in between. There are 13 residues in the CDR3. Per the germline V gene, CDR1 is MNHNS and CDR2 is SASEGT. CDR3 sequence (DNA): TGTGCCAGCAGTGATTACAGCAACTATGGCTACACCTTC. This encodes CASSDYSNYGYTF.

The chain recombines TRBV15 with TRBJ1-4, with unresolved D. Trimming pared 5 bases from V and 0 bases from J, leaving 7 bases between. The CDR3 is 14 amino acids. Germline lookup yields CDR1 LNHNV and CDR2 YYDKDF (reference sequence). The CDR3 here is CATSASATNEKLFF. In DNA form, the CDR3 reads TGTGCCACCAGCGCCAGTGCAACTAATGAAAAACTGTTTTTT.

The chain is built from TRBV4-1 and TRBJ2-7, with 10 bases that match TRBD1. CDR3 length: 16 amino acids. CDR1 and CDR2 from the germline V gene are MGHRA and YSYEKL. J was trimmed by 3 bases and V by 0 bases; bases with no gene match: 5. As DNA, the CDR3 is TGCGCCAGCAGCCAAGATGGGACAGGGGTCCACTACGAGCAGTACTTC. This encodes CASSQDGTGVHYEQYF.